This TCR beta chain was captured in a study of blood T cell repertoires in COVID-19 (dated by TCRdb to the early 2020s). As for the study more broadly: The collaborator samples originated in the United States, Italy and Spain and spanned the acute and convalescent phases of COVID-19. The prospective study material was composed of cDNA or gDNA derived from T cells, B-cell-depleted T cells, or PBMCs. The dataset comprised deeply sampled blood TCRbeta repertoires from subjects exposed to, actively infected with, or recovered from COVID-19. The repertoires were made available in a free public database intended to serve as a resource for research on the immune response to SARS-CoV-2. Samples were obtained from the ongoing ImmuneRACE study (first 160 participants) and from over a thousand subjects provided by 6 global collaborators. A de-identified subject ID, COVID-19 status, age in years and sex were almost always included in the sample metadata. Where HLA class I and class II types were available, the types were taken from metadata supplied by the sample provider, not from assay-based typing. The study at large found these results: How much clinical and demographic metadata was included differed by source and by participant, and the metadata was provided uncurated.

A word on this clone: The antigen this receptor binds is unknown. The sample holds no much larger clone one base away, and base qualities are not on file.

One collaborating source in Seattle enrolled patients while the patients were actively infected and followed the patients over time throughout the course of disease. Each collaborating institution followed its own protocols to collect whole blood in K2EDTA tubes. For TCRbeta analysis, collaborator samples were shipped as frozen whole blood, as isolated PBMCs, or as DNA extracted from either sample type. TCRbeta CDR3 regions were amplified from genomic DNA using the immunoSEQ Assay, a bias-controlled multiplex PCR. In the original analysis: The number of nucleated cells in each sample was estimated by amplification of reference gene primers within the assay. Sequence reads were collapsed and filtered to measure the absolute abundance of every unique TCRbeta CDR3 rearrangement. For each sample, productive Simpson clonality was calculated as the square root of Simpson's diversity index across productive rearrangements. Here the immuneACCESS table is served through TCRdb, limited to in-frame sequences with V and J called. Missing clones are a known gap in these copies; in checked studies unresolved V genes cover under half, and the rest lacks a known reason. That table supplies the V and J calls and clone size; D and trimming were determined from the DNA. The sample table records 270,000 or so clones; roughly 91% of these occur just once. Clones ranked in the top ten supply 11% of the sample.

Sequenced sample: peripheral blood. This sequence was found in a woman in her thirties with COVID-19, enrolled during active disease.

The CDR3 corresponds to CASGWESTEAFF. The base sequence is TGTGCCAGCGGGTGGGAGAGCACTGAAGCTTTCTTT. Rearrangement joined TRBV2 to TRBJ1-1; a confident D gene designation cannot be given. As encoded in the germline V gene, CDR1 is SNHLY while CDR2 is FYNNEI. The CDR3, cysteine through phenylalanine, is 12 amino acids long. Only the CDR3 part of the read is kept: 36 bases, read in frame from the first base. V is clipped by 8 bases and J by 4 bases, and the sequence between their germline boundaries is 11 bases long.